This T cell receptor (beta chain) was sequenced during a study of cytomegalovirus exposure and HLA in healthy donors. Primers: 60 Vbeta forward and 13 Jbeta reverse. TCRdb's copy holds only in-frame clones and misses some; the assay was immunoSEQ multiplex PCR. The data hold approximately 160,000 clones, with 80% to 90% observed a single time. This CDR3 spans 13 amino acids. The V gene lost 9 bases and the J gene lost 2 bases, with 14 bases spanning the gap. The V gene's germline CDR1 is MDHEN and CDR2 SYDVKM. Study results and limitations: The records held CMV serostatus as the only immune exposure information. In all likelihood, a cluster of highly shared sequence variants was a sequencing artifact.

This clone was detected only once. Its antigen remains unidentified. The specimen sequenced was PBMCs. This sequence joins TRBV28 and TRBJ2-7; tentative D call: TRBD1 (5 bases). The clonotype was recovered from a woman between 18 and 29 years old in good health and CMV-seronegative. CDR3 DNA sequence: TGTGCCAGTCAGGGCCCGGACACCTACGAGCAGTACTTC. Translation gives CASQGPDTYEQYF. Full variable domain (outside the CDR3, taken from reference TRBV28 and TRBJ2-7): DVKVTQSSRYLVKRTGEKVFLECVQDMDHENMFWYRQDPGLGLRLIYFSYDVKMKEKGDIPEGYSVSREKKERFSLILESASTNQTSMYLCASQGPDTYEQYFGPGTRLTVT.